What follows describes a single T cell receptor beta chain. This clone has at least ten counts. Its antigen is unknown. No much larger clone is present one base from it, and per-base qualities are unavailable. These data originate in a study of blood T cell repertoires in COVID-19 (TCRdb year 2020). Turning to the overall study: The collaborator samples originated in the United States, Italy and Spain and spanned the acute and convalescent phases of COVID-19. The prospective study material was composed of cDNA or gDNA derived from T cells, B-cell-depleted T cells, or PBMCs. Where HLA class I and class II types were available, the types were taken from metadata supplied by the sample provider, not from assay-based typing. A freely available public database, intended as a resource for researchers studying the immune response to SARS-CoV-2, is where the repertoires were released. The sample metadata nearly always contained a de-identified subject ID, COVID-19 status, age in years and sex. Samples came from the ongoing ImmuneRACE study (first 160 participants) plus 1,254 subjects from 6 global collaborators. Subjects who had been exposed to COVID-19, were actively infected with it, or had recovered from it provided the deeply sampled blood TCRbeta repertoires that made up the dataset.

For this chain, trimming is 6 bases at the V end and 1 base at the J end, and the number of junction bases without a gene match is 14. The CDR3 holds 17 amino acids from the cysteine to the phenylalanine. The entry retains the CDR3 DNA only, 51 bases that are in frame from base 1. The immunoSEQ Assay, a bias-controlled multiplex PCR, was used to amplify TCRbeta CDR3 regions from genomic DNA. Per the original workflow: Nucleated cell counts per sample were estimated from amplification of reference gene primers within the assay. Sequence reads were collapsed and filtered to measure the absolute abundance of every unique TCRbeta CDR3 rearrangement. For each sample, productive Simpson clonality was calculated as the square root of Simpson's diversity index over productive rearrangements. TCRdb provides this immuneACCESS table in a form limited to in-frame rearrangements. Some clones are lacking; in checked studies, under half of them reflect an unresolved V gene, and why the rest are absent is not known. That table supplies the V and J calls and clone size; D and trimming were determined from the DNA. The sample includes fewer than 80,000 clones, with 89% observed a single time. Of the sample, approximately 5% is held by the ten largest clones.

Each collaborating institution followed its own protocols to collect whole blood in K2EDTA tubes. Collaborator samples were shipped for TCRbeta analysis as frozen whole blood, isolated PBMCs, or DNA extracted from either sample type. What the research found in general, with its limitations: How much clinical and demographic metadata was included differed by source and by participant, and the metadata was provided uncurated.

This TCR derives from a woman between 45 and 60 years old with active COVID-19. Sample: peripheral blood. The sequence is built from TRBV5-3 and TRBJ1-1, with 8 middle bases fitting TRBD1. TRBV5-3 is designated an ORF whose function remains uncertain. DNA sequence: TGTGCCAGAAAGCCCCTTCGTTGGGGACAGGAGAACACTGAAGCTTTCTTT. Its translation is CARKPLRWGQENTEAFF.